One sample yielded the 20 T cell receptor beta chains listed below, sequenced in a study of response to subunit inactivated influenza vaccine. Each CDR3 protein is one row after TCRdb ran MiXCR on the RT-PCR reads. Among just under 550,000 distinct CDR3 sequences listed, roughly 25% were seen once. These records were also assigned to another study, of T cells expressing NK-cell markers. That source reports: It was by 5'RACE template switching with UMIs that TCR beta cDNA was made.

Material: CD4+ T cells sorted from PBMCs, obtained approximately 13 days after vaccination. These receptors all come from a middle-aged man who received an inactivated influenza vaccine.

The sample holds a few counts of this clonotype. V usage is TRBV7-2 and J usage is TRBJ2-7; no clear D. This CDR3 is built from 13 residues. Trimming left V 2 bases short and J 4 bases short, with 9 bases between. Germline V gene lookup returns CDR1 SGHTA and CDR2 FQGNSA. The CDR3 DNA reads as TGTGCCAGCAGCTTACAGACCGAATACGAGCAGTACTTC. It codes for CASSLQTEYEQYF.

The chain couples TRBV6-5 to TRBJ2-5; D gene ambiguous. V was pared by 0 bases and J by 1 base, with 12 bases between. Germline V gene data show CDR1 as MNHEY and CDR2 as SVGAGI. The CDR3 has 16 amino acids. The CDR3 nucleotides read TGTGCCAGCAGTTACTCACCCCCCGTCCTCCAAGAGACCCAGTACTTC. Protein sequence: CASSYSPPVLQETQYF.

This clonotype has only a few counts. The V gene is TRBV20-1, the J gene TRBJ2-1; 10 bases are shared with TRBD2. CDR1 and CDR2 from the germline V gene are DFQATT and SNEGSKA (reference sequence). This CDR3 contains 17 residues. With 5 bases clipped from V and 2 bases from J, the junction kept 12 bases outside the gene matches. The CDR3 DNA reads TGCAGTGCTTGGGGACTAGCGAAAATGGGGGCCTACAATGAGCAGTTCTTC. It specifies CSAWGLAKMGAYNEQFF.

This clonotype appeared many times. This chain uses TRBV4-3 with TRBJ2-5, with unresolved D. V dropped 1 base and J dropped 4 bases, with 7 bases sitting between them. Germline CDR1 LGHNA, CDR2 YSLEER. This CDR3 has 13 amino acids. The CDR3 DNA is TGCGCCAGCAGCCAAGGACAAAGAGAGACCCAGTACTTC. Translating gives CASSQGQRETQYF.

This clonotype occurred a few times. The chain is built from TRBV5-1 and TRBJ2-5, with TRBD2 matching over 7 bases. CDR1 is SGHRS, CDR2 YFSETQ, per germline. The CDR3 runs 14 residues. Trimming removed 4 bases from V and 6 bases from J; junction bases left unmatched: 9. The CDR3 reads CASSATGEGQTQYF. DNA for the CDR3: TGCGCCAGCAGCGCGACGGGGGAGGGTCAGACCCAGTACTTC.

The V gene is TRBV15, the J gene TRBJ2-2; 10 bases line up with TRBD1. V shed 2 bases, J shed 7 bases, and the junction held 7 bases outside the gene matches. CDR3 size: 16 residues. Per the germline V gene, CDR1 is LNHNV and CDR2 is YYDKDF (reference sequence). The CDR3 spells CATSRLGQGYGGELFF. The CDR3, as DNA: TGTGCCACCAGCAGACTGGGACAGGGGTACGGCGGGGAGCTGTTTTTT.

This clonotype was detected only a few times. The rearrangement links TRBV20-1 to TRBJ2-3; D might be TRBD2 (5 bases). Germline V gives CDR1 DFQATT, CDR2 SNEGSKA (reference sequence). CDR3 size: 15 residues. Trimming took 2 bases from V and 2 from J, leaving 14 bases between them. In nucleotides, the CDR3 is TGCAGTGCTAGAAGGAGCCAGAGGGCCACAGATACGCAGTATTTT. It specifies CSARRSQRATDTQYF.

V is TRBV15 and J is TRBJ2-3; 9 nucleotides agree with TRBD2. The germline gives CDR1 LNHNV, CDR2 YYDKDF (reference sequence). V lost 11 bases, J lost 6 bases, and 12 bases stayed unmatched. CDR3 size: 14 residues. CDR3 loop: CAASIGTSPDTQYF. The CDR3 coding sequence is TGTGCCGCCTCTATAGGGACTAGCCCGGATACGCAGTATTTT.

This clonotype was seen ten or more times. The CDR3 protein is CASSLPSIYNEQFF. The CDR3, as DNA: TGTGCCAGCAGTTTACCTAGCATCTATAATGAGCAGTTCTTC. This chain links TRBV12-3 or TRBV12-4 with TRBJ2-1, with a weak D call TRBD2 (5 bases). V lost 2 bases, J lost 7 bases, and 12 bases lay in between. This CDR3 has 14 residues.

This clonotype was observed a handful of times. The chain uses TRBV18 and TRBJ1-6, with 7 bases aligning to TRBD1. The CDR3 length is 14 residues. J was trimmed by 10 bases and V by 3 bases; bases with no gene match: 6. Germline assignment: CDR1 KGHSH and CDR2 LQKENI. This CDR3 reads CASSPEGARSPLHF. CDR3 coding DNA: TGTGCCAGCTCACCGGAGGGGGCAAGGTCACCCCTCCACTTT.

This clonotype was observed a handful of times. This sequence joins TRBV29-1 and TRBJ2-5; D remains ambiguous. Per the germline V gene, CDR1 is SQVTM and CDR2 is ANQGSEA. There are 15 residues in the CDR3. The ends were cut back, 1 base at V and 7 bases at J, with 19 bases in the middle. CDR3 coding DNA: TGCAGCGTTGAAGGTCAGCCTGTGCGGAGAGGGACCCAGTACTTC. It encodes CSVEGQPVRRGTQYF.

There are a few counts of this clonotype. CDR3 DNA sequence: TGTGCCAGCAGCTTGGGTAGCTTTGATAAAGAGACCCAGTACTTC. This gives the protein CASSLGSFDKETQYF. The chain employs TRBV9 and TRBJ2-5, with unresolved D. The ends were cut back, 4 bases at V and 3 bases at J, with 16 bases in the middle. The CDR3 is 15 amino acids. The V gene's germline CDR1 is SGDLS and CDR2 YYNGEE.

V and J are TRBV6-2 or TRBV6-3 and TRBJ2-6; D gene uncertain. With 5 bases removed from V and 4 bases from J, the gap between germline ends came to 15 bases. The length of the CDR3 is 16 residues. Per the germline V gene, CDR1 is MNHEY and CDR2 is SVGEGT. CDR3 residues: CASSGSRRYGANVLTF. CDR3 DNA: TGTGCCAGCAGTGGGTCGCGCAGGTACGGGGCCAACGTCCTGACTTTC.

The genes are TRBV5-8 and TRBJ1-5, with D perhaps TRBD1 (6 bases). CDR3 length: 14 amino acids. V was pared by 4 bases and J by 6 bases, with 14 bases between. The germline V gene has CDR1 SGHTS and CDR2 YDEGEE. This chain's CDR3 is CASSTDSPRQPQHF. The CDR3 DNA is TGTGCCAGCAGCACGGACAGCCCTCGTCAGCCCCAGCATTTT.

This clonotype was recorded a few times. This sequence joins TRBV25-1 and TRBJ2-2; no clear D. This CDR3 comprises 13 residues. The V gene's germline CDR1 is MGHDK and CDR2 SYGVNS. The ends were cut back, 2 bases at V and 2 bases at J, with 3 bases in the middle. CDR3 in DNA: TGTGCCAGCAGTGAACTCAACACCGGGGAGCTGTTTTTT. Translated: CASSELNTGELFF.

This clonotype was seen only a few times. This sequence joins TRBV20-1 and TRBJ2-1; the match to TRBD2 covers 9 bases. Germline CDR1 is DFQATT and CDR2 is SNEGSKA (reference sequence). The CDR3 spans 16 residues. The ends lost 0 bases at V and 8 bases at J; junction bases unmatched: 11. CDR3 residues: CSARDYSGSSAHEQFF. The DNA for the CDR3 is TGCAGTGCTAGAGATTATAGCGGGAGTTCCGCCCATGAGCAGTTCTTC.

This chain connects TRBV7-9 to TRBJ1-3; D possibly corresponds to TRBD1 (6 bases). Deletions cut 5 bases from V and 5 bases from J, with 16 bases between. This CDR3 spans 15 amino acids. CDR1 is SEHNR, CDR2 FQNEAQ, per germline (reference sequence). The CDR3 here is CASSPSSGTRNTIYF. As DNA, the CDR3 is TGTGCCAGCAGCCCTTCTTCCGGGACAAGAAACACCATATATTTT.

J is TRBJ1-6 and V is TRBV3-1, with D maybe TRBD1 (5 bases). V was shortened by 4 bases and J by 11 bases, with 12 bases between the two germline ends. Germline V lookup: CDR1 LGHDT, CDR2 YNNKEL (reference sequence). This CDR3 contains 13 residues. CDR3 in DNA: TGTGCCAGCAGCCGCAGCTCAGGGACACCCCTCCACTTT. This encodes CASSRSSGTPLHF.

This clonotype came up a few times. The chain joins TRBV29-1 to TRBJ2-5; D is possibly TRBD1 (6 bases). Trimming took off 3 bases at V and 2 bases at J, with 13 bases between the two ends. CDR3 length equals 14 residues. The germline V gene encodes CDR1 SQVTM and CDR2 ANQGSEA. CDR3 region: CSVDTGRPQETQYF. The CDR3 DNA reads TGCAGCGTTGACACAGGGAGACCTCAAGAGACCCAGTACTTC.

The J gene is TRBJ2-7, the V gene TRBV20-1; 10 nucleotides match TRBD1. Germline assignment: CDR1 DFQATT and CDR2 SNEGSKA (reference sequence). Trimming cost V 3 bases and J 4 bases; bases outside gene matches: 12. The CDR3 runs to 16 residues. This chain's CDR3 is CSASTSRQGARYEQYF. Here the CDR3 DNA reads TGCAGTGCTAGCACCTCCAGACAGGGGGCCAGATACGAGCAGTACTTC.